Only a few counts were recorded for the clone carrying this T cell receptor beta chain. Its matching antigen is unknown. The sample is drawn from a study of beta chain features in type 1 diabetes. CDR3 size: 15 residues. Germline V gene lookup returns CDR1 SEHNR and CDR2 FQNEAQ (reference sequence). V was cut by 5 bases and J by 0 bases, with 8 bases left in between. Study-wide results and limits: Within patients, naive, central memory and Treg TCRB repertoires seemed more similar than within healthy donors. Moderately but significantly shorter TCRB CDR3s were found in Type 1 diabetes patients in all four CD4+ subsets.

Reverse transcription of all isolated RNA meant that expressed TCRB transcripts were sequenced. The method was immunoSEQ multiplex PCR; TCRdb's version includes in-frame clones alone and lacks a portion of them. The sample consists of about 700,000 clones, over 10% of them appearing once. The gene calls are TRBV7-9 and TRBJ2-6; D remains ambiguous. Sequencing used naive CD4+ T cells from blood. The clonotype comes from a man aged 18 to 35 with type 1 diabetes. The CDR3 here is CASSQRYSGANVLTF. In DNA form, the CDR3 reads TGTGCCAGCAGCCAGCGATACTCTGGGGCCAACGTCCTGACTTTC.